This TCR beta chain was sequenced during a study of identical twins. Study-wide findings and caveats: Compared with models, monozygotic twins showed more out-of-frame TCR alpha sharing.

On this clonotype itself: Its antigen is as yet unknown.

TCRdb passed the 5' RACE reads through MiXCR, listing each CDR3 protein once. The sample records about 220,000 distinct CDR3 sequences, 6% to 9% being singletons. These data also formed part of another study, on yellow fever vaccine responses in identical twins. As reported in that work: Twins reportedly had a vaccine T cell response that seemed partly convergent, partly personalized.

The sample consisted of memory (CD45RO+) T cells sorted from blood. The TCR originated in a woman aged 18-29 years in good health.

CDR3 in amino acids: CASSRSSGYTGELFF. CDR3 in DNA: TGTGCCAGCAGTCGTTCCAGCGGGTACACCGGGGAGCTGTTTTTT. The genes are TRBV2 and TRBJ2-2; D is possibly TRBD2 (6 bases). Trimming shortened V by 5 bases and J by 3 bases, and 13 bases separated the two germline ends. Germline lookup yields CDR1 SNHLY and CDR2 FYNNEI. The CDR3 extends over 15 amino acids.